Listed below are T cell receptor beta chains from one sample, sequenced in a study of shared T cell receptors in the human thymus. The table came from immunoSEQ multiplex PCR; TCRdb's copy has only in-frame clones and leaves some out. Of approximately 730,000 clones in the sample, 80% to 90% were seen once. This same sample was also taken into another study, of human thymus T cells.

What was sequenced was thymocytes. These TCRs come from a girl under three years old with a congenital heart defect. Both conserved end residues are part of each CDR3. A D gene is named only where the DNA matches it firmly. Size is omitted from some rows. Given values are once, few, many or a class for expanded clones.

d_call clone_size j_call v_call cdr3_aa cdr3_nt
- - TRBJ1-1 TRBV15 CATSSVLMNTEAFF TGTGCCACCAGCAGCGTCCTTATGAACACCGAAGCTTTCTTT
- - TRBJ2-1 TRBV20-1 CSRGGEQFF TGCAGCCGGGGAGGAGAGCAGTTCTTC
TRBD1 - TRBJ2-1 TRBV29-1 CSVAGTGGDNEQFF TGCAGCGTCGCTGGGACAGGGGGGGACAATGAGCAGTTCTTC
TRBD1 - TRBJ1-1 TRBV28 CASSLRDRGNTEAFF TGTGCCAGCAGTTTACGTGACAGGGGGAACACTGAAGCTTTCTTT
- - TRBJ2-5 TRBV11-2 CASSLGAETQYF TGTGCCAGCAGCTTAGGGGCAGAGACCCAGTACTTC
- - TRBJ1-6 TRBV28 CASSFAAGENGSPLHF TGTGCCAGCAGTTTTGCGGCAGGGGAGAATGGTTCACCCCTCCACTTT
- - TRBJ1-2 TRBV2 CASSRAERDYPCGYTF TGTGCCAGCAGTAGGGCAGAGCGGGACTATCCCTGTGGCTACACCTTC
- - TRBJ1-5 TRBV4-3 CASSQGRQPQHF TGCGCCAGCAGCCAAGGTCGGCAGCCCCAGCATTTT
- - TRBJ1-1 TRBV11-2 CASSSRGTNTEAFF TGTGCCAGCAGCTCCCGGGGGACGAACACTGAAGCTTTCTTT
- - TRBJ2-1 TRBV19 CASSMVGRRAQQFF TGTGCCAGTAGTATGGTCGGCAGGAGGGCTCAGCAGTTCTTC
- - TRBJ1-1 TRBV7-8 CASSSSGRAGPQNTEAFF TGTGCCAGCAGCTCTAGTGGCAGGGCTGGCCCCCAGAACACTGAAGCTTTCTTT
- - TRBJ1-1 TRBV7-3 CASSLDGTEAFF TGTGCCAGCAGCCTAGACGGCACTGAAGCTTTCTTT
TRBD2 - TRBJ2-7 TRBV7-8 CASSCDQASGDPYEQYF TGTGCCAGCAGCTGCGACCAGGCTAGCGGGGACCCCTACGAGCAGTACTTC
- - TRBJ2-6 TRBV5-5 CASSPFRTPNSGANVLTF TGTGCCAGCAGCCCTTTTCGGACACCGAACTCTGGGGCCAACGTCCTGACTTTC
- - TRBJ1-2 TRBV28 CASSLGDSDGYTF TGTGCCAGCAGTTTGGGGGACTCTGATGGCTACACCTTC
TRBD1 - TRBJ1-6 TRBV6-1 CASSARRGQGGSPLHF TGTGCCAGCAGTGCCCGAAGGGGGCAGGGTGGTTCACCCCTCCACTTT
TRBD1 - TRBJ1-5 TRBV5-6 CASSPAGGSQPQHF TGTGCCAGCAGCCCGGCAGGGGGAAGTCAGCCCCAGCATTTT
- - TRBJ1-5 TRBV5-8 CASTLSGGYSNQPQHF TGTGCCAGCACGCTAAGCGGCGGCTATAGCAATCAGCCCCAGCATTTT
TRBD1 once TRBJ2-7 TRBV4-1 CASSQDTLRSGQGAREQYF TGCGCCAGCAGCCAGGATACTTTAAGATCGGGACAGGGGGCAAGGGAGCAGTACTTC
- - TRBJ2-1 TRBV14 CASSPPQQALCFNEQFF TGTGCCAGCAGCCCCCCTCAACAGGCCTTGTGTTTCAATGAGCAGTTCTTC
TRBD2 - TRBJ2-4 TRBV15 CATSRQTGGEAKNIQYF TGTGCCACCAGCAGACAGACCGGGGGGGAAGCCAAAAACATTCAGTACTTC
TRBD2 - TRBJ2-1 TRBV2 CASSAPASGVRVSYNEQFF TGTGCCAGCAGTGCACCGGCTAGCGGGGTAAGGGTCTCCTACAATGAGCAGTTCTTC
TRBD1 - TRBJ1-1 TRBV7-9 CASSLASDRGEAFF TGTGCCAGCAGCTTAGCTTCGGACAGGGGGGAAGCTTTCTTT
- - TRBJ2-7 TRBV29-1 CSVGAARSYEQYF TGCAGCGTGGGAGCAGCACGGTCCTACGAGCAGTACTTC
- - TRBJ1-4 TRBV19 CASSIGQGREKLFF TGTGCCAGTAGTATTGGGCAGGGTAGGGAAAAACTGTTTTTT
- - TRBJ1-3 TRBV2 CASSDSRGGLSGNTIYF TGTGCCAGCAGTGACAGTCGGGGGGGCCTCTCTGGAAACACCATATATTTT
- once TRBJ2-7 TRBV14 CASSQEGGGEYEQYF TGTGCCAGCAGCCAAGAAGGAGGGGGCGAGTACGAGCAGTACTTC
- - TRBJ1-1 TRBV2 CASRTENTEAFF TGTGCCAGCAGAACAGAGAACACTGAAGCTTTCTTT
- - TRBJ2-3 TRBV7-8 CASSLKGSDPSQYF TGTGCCAGCAGCTTAAAGGGGTCGGACCCCAGCCAGTATTTT
TRBD1 - TRBJ2-3 TRBV5-1 CASSLSGVVQGASDTQYF TGCGCCAGCAGCTTAAGTGGGGTGGTCCAGGGGGCCTCAGATACGCAGTATTTT
TRBD2 once TRBJ2-5 TRBV27 CASSLWTSGGLMETQYF TGTGCCAGCAGTTTATGGACTAGCGGGGGGTTGATGGAGACCCAGTACTTC
- - TRBJ2-5 TRBV4-1 CASSQDFYGGPQETQYF TGCGCCAGCAGCCAAGATTTCTACGGGGGGCCCCAAGAGACCCAGTACTTC
- - TRBJ2-7 TRBV27 CASSSPPGLGYEQYF TGTGCCAGCAGTTCACCCCCGGGACTCGGCTACGAGCAGTACTTC
- - TRBJ2-7 TRBV5-5 CASSRTAYEQYF TGTGCCAGCAGCAGGACAGCCTACGAGCAGTACTTC
- - TRBJ2-6 TRBV5-1 CASSFQRAGANVLTF TGCGCCAGCAGCTTCCAGCGAGCTGGGGCCAACGTCCTGACTTTC
TRBD2 - TRBJ2-5 TRBV6-6 CASSGGGLQETQYF TGTGCCAGCAGTGGGGGGGGACTCCAAGAGACCCAGTACTTC
TRBD1 - TRBJ2-2 TRBV27 CASSLGPGQGDTGELFF TGTGCCAGCAGTTTAGGGCCGGGACAGGGGGACACCGGGGAGCTGTTTTTT
TRBD1 - TRBJ1-2 TRBV6-1 CASSEDRRVYGYTF TGTGCCAGCAGTGAGGACAGGCGAGTCTATGGCTACACCTTC
TRBD1 - TRBJ1-2 TRBV15 CATSRDRGTGDHNYGYTF TGTGCCACCAGCAGAGACAGGGGGACAGGGGACCATAACTATGGCTACACCTTC
- - TRBJ2-1 TRBV11-2 CGTDYNNEQFF TGTGGGACCGACTATAACAATGAGCAGTTCTTC
TRBD1 - TRBJ2-1 TRBV6-6 CASSPGTGVYNEQFF TGTGCCAGCAGCCCCGGGACAGGGGTCTACAATGAGCAGTTCTTC
TRBD1 - TRBJ1-1 TRBV11-2 CASSKDRGLGAFF TGTGCCAGCAGCAAGGACAGGGGGCTTGGGGCTTTCTTT
- - TRBJ2-7 TRBV19 CASSMGERYEQYF TGTGCCAGTAGTATGGGAGAACGCTACGAGCAGTACTTC
TRBD1 - TRBJ1-3 TRBV11-2 CASSLGQGGTGNTIYF TGTGCCAGCAGCTTAGGACAGGGAGGTACTGGAAACACCATATATTTT
TRBD1 - TRBJ1-1 TRBV14 CASSQRGQGVWNTEAFF TGTGCCAGCAGCCAGAGGGGACAGGGGGTATGGAACACTGAAGCTTTCTTT
TRBD2 - TRBJ2-2 TRBV9 CASSVEAGADTGELFF TGTGCCAGCAGCGTAGAAGCGGGGGCCGACACCGGGGAGCTGTTTTTT
- - TRBJ1-1 TRBV5-1 CASSSNPGVPEAFF TGCGCCAGCAGCTCCAACCCGGGAGTTCCTGAAGCTTTCTTT
- - TRBJ2-7 TRBV5-6 CASSLSDNPYEQYF TGTGCCAGCAGCCTTTCGGACAACCCCTACGAGCAGTACTTC
- - TRBJ1-1 TRBV11-3 CASSLVVGAEAFF TGTGCCAGCAGCTTAGTAGTCGGGGCTGAAGCTTTCTTT